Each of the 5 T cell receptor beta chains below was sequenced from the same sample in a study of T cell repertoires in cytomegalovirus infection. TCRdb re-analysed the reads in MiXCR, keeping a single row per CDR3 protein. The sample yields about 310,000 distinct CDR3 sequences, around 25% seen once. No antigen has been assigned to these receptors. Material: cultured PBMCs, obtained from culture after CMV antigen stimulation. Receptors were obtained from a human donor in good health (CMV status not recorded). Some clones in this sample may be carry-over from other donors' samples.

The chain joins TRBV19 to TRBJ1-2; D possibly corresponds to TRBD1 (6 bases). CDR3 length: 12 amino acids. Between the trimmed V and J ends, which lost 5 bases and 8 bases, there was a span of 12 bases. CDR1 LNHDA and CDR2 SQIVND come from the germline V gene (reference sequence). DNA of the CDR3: TGTGCCAGTAGTCCCGGCAGGGGCGGCTACACCTTC. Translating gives CASSPGRGGYTF. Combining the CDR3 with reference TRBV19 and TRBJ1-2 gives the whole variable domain DGGITQSPKYLFRKEGQNVTLSCEQNLNHDAMYWYRQDPGQGLRLIYYSQIVNDFQKGDIAEGYSVSREKKESFPLTVTSAQKNPTAFYLCASSPGRGGYTFGSGTRLTVV.

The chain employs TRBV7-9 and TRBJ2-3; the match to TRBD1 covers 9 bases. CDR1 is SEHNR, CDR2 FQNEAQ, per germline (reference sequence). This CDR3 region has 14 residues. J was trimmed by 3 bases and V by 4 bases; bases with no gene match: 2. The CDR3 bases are TGTGCCAGCAGCTACGGGACAGGGACAGATACGCAGTATTTT. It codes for CASSYGTGTDTQYF.

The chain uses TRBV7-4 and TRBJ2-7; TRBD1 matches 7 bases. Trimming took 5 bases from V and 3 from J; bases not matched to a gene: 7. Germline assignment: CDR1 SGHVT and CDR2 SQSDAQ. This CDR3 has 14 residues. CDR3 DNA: TGTGCCAGCAGCGTATCGACAGGGAACTACGAGCAGTACTTC. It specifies CASSVSTGNYEQYF.

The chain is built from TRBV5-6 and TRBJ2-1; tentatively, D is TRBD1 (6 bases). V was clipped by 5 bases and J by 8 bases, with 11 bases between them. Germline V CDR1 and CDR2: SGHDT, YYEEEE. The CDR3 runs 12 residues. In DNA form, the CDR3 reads TGTGCCAGCAGATCGGACAGATATGAGCAGTTCTTC. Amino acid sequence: CASRSDRYEQFF.

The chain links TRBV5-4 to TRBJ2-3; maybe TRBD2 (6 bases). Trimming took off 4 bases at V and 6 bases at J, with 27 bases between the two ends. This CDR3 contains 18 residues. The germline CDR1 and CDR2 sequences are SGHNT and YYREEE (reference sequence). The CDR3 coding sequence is TGTGCCAGCAGCCAAGGTCGACTAGTAAACCCCCAGGCGGATACGCAGTATTTT. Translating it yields CASSQGRLVNPQADTQYF.